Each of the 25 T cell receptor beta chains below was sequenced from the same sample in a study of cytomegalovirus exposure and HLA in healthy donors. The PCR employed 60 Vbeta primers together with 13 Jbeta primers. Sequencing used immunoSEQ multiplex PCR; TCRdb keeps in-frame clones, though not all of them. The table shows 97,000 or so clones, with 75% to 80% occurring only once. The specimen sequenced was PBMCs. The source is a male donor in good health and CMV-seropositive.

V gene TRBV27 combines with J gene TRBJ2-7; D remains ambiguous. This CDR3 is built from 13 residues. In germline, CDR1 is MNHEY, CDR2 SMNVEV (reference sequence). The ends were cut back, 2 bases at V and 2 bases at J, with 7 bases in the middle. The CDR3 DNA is TGTGCCAGCAGTTTAGCGGCTACCTACGAGCAGTACTTC. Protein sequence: CASSLAATYEQYF.

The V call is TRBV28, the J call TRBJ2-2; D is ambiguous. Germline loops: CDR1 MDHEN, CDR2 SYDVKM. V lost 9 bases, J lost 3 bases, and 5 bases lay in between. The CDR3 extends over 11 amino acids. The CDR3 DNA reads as TGTGCCAGTGAGGACACCGGGGAGCTGTTTTTT. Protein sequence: CASEDTGELFF.

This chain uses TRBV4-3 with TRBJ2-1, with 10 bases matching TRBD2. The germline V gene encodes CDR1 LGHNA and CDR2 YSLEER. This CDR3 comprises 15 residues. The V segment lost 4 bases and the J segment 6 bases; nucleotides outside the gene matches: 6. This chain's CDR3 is CASSLGLAETNEQFF. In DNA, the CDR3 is TGCGCCAGCAGCCTCGGACTAGCGGAGACCAATGAGCAGTTCTTC.

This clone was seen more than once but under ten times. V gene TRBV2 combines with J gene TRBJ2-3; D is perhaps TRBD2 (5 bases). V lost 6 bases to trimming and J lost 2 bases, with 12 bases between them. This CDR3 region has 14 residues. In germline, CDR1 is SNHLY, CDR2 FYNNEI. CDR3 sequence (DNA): TGTGCCAGCAGAATACTAGGGAACACAGATACGCAGTATTTT. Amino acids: CASRILGNTDTQYF.

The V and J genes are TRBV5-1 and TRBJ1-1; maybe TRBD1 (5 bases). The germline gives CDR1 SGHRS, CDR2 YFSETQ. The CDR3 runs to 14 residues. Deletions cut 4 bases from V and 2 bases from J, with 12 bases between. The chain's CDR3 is CASSPDTANTEAFF. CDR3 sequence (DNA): TGCGCCAGCAGCCCGGACACAGCTAACACTGAAGCTTTCTTT.

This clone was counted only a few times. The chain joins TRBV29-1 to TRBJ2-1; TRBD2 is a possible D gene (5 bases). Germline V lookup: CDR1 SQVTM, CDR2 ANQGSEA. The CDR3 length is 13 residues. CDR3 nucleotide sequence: TGCAGTTCAAGCGGTTCTCCGACGGGTGAGCAGTTCTTC. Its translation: CSSSGSPTGEQFF.

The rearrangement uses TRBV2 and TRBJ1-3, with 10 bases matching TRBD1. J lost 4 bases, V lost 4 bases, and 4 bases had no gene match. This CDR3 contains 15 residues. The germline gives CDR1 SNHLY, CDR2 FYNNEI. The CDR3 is CASSGTGGRGNTIYF. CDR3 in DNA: TGTGCCAGCAGTGGGACAGGGGGAAGAGGAAACACCATATATTTT.

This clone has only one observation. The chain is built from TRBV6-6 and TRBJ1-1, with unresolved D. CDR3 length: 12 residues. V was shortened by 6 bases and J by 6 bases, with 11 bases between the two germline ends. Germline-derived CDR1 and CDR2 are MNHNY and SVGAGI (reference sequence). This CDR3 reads CASSLGTPEAFF. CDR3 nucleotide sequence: TGTGCCAGCAGCCTTGGTACACCTGAAGCTTTCTTT.

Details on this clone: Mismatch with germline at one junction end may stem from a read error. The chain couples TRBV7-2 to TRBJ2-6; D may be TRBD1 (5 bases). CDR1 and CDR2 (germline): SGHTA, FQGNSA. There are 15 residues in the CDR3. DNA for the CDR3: TGTGCCAGCAGCCTCAGAAGCTCTGGGGCCAACGGCCTGACTTTC. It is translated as CASSLRSSGANGLTF. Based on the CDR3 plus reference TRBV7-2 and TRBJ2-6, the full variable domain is GAGVSQSPSNKVTEKGKDVELRCDPISGHTALYWYRQSLGQGLEFLIYFQGNSAPDKSGLPSDRFSAERTGGSVSTLTIQRTQQEDSAVYLCASSLRSSGANGLTFGAGSRLTVL.

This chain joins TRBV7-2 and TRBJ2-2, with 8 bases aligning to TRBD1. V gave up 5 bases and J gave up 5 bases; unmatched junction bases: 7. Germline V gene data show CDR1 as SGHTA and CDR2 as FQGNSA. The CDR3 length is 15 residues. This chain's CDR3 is CASSRDRGRTGELFF. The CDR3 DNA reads TGTGCCAGCAGCCGAGACAGGGGAAGGACCGGGGAGCTGTTTTTT.

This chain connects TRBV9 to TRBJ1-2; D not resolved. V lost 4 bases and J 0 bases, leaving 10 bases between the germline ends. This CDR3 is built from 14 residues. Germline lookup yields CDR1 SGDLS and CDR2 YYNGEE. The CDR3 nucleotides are TGTGCCAGCAGCATAGACGGAGCTAACTATGGCTACACCTTC. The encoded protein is CASSIDGANYGYTF.

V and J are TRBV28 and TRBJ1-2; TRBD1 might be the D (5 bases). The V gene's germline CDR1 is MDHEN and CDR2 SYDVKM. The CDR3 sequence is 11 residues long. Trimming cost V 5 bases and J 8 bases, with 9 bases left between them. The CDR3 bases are TGTGCCAGCAGTCCAGGGTACGGCTACACCTTC. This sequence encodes CASSPGYGYTF.

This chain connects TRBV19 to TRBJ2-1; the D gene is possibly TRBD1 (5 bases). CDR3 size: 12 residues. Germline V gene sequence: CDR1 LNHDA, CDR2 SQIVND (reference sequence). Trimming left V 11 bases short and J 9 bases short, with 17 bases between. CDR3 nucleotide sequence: TGTGCCTCCAGGGTAGGGGAAAGTGAGCAGTTCTTC. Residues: CASRVGESEQFF.

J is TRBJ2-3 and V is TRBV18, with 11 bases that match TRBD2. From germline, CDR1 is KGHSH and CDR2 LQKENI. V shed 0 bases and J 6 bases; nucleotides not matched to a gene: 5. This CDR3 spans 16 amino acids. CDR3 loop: CASSPPLAGGVDTQYF. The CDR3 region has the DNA TGTGCCAGCTCACCACCGCTAGCGGGAGGTGTGGATACGCAGTATTTT. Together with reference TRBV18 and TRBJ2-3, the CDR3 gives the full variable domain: NAGVMQNPRHLVRRRGQEARLRCSPMKGHSHVYWYRQLPEEGLKFMVYLQKENIIDESGMPKERFSAEFPKEGPSILRIQQVVRGDSAAYFCASSPPLAGGVDTQYFGPGTRLTVL.

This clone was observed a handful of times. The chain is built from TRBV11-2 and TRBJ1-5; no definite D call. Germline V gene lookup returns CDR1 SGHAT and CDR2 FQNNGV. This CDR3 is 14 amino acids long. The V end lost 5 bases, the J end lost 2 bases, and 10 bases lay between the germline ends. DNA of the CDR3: TGTGCCAGCAGCCCGAGCGGACGCAATCAGCCCCAGCATTTT. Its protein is CASSPSGRNQPQHF.

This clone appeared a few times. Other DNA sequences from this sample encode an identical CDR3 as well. The CDR3 bases are TGTGCCAGCTCACCCCAGGAGGGCAACACTGAAGCTTTCTTT. Translation: CASSPQEGNTEAFF. The genes are TRBV18 and TRBJ1-1; unclear D gene. CDR3 length: 14 amino acids. Trimming shortened V by 3 bases and J by 2 bases, and 10 bases separated the two germline ends. Germline V gene data show CDR1 as KGHSH and CDR2 as LQKENI.

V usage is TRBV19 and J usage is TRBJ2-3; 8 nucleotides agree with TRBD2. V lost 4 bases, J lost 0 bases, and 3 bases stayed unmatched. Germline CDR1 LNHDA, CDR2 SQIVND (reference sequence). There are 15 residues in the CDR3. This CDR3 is CASSKLAASTDTQYF. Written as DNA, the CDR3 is TGTGCCAGTAGTAAACTAGCGGCTAGCACAGATACGCAGTATTTT. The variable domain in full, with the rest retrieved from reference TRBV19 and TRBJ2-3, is DGGITQSPKYLFRKEGQNVTLSCEQNLNHDAMYWYRQDPGQGLRLIYYSQIVNDFQKGDIAEGYSVSREKKESFPLTVTSAQKNPTAFYLCASSKLAASTDTQYFGPGTRLTVL.

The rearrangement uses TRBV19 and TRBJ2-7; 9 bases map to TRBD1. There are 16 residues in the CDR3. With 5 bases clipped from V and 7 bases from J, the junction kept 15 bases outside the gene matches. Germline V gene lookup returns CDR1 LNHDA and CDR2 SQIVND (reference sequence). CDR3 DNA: TGTGCCAGTAGTTCACACGGGACAGGGAGACTCGGGGAGCAGTACTTC. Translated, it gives CASSSHGTGRLGEQYF.

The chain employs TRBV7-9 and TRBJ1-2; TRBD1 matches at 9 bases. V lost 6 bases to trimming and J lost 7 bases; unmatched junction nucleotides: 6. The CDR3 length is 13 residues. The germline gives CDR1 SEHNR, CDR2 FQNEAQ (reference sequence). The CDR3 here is CASSSDRGVGYTF. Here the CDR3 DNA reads TGTGCCAGCAGTTCAGACAGGGGGGTTGGCTACACCTTC.

The CDR3 DNA is TGCGCCAGCAGCTTGGCTACAGGGGGGCCCTACGAGCAGTACTTC. It yields the protein CASSLATGGPYEQYF. The rearrangement joins TRBV5-1 to TRBJ2-7, with TRBD1 matching over 8 bases. CDR3 length: 15 amino acids. Germline values: CDR1 SGHRS, CDR2 YFSETQ. The junction had 4 bases not matched to a gene; V was cut back by 0 bases and J by 2 bases.

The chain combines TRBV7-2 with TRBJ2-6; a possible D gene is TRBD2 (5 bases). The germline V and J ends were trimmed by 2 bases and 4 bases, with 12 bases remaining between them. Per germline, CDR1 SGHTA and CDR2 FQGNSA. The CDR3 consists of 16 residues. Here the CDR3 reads CASSLFSGGGANVLTF. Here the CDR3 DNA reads TGTGCCAGCAGCTTATTCTCAGGCGGGGGGGCCAACGTCCTGACTTTC.

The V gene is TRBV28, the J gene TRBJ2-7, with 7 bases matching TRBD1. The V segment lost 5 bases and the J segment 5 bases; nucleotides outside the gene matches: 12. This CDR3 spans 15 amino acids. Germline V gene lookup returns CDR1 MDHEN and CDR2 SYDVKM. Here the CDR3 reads CASSLVGQAWNEQYF. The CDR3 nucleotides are TGTGCCAGCAGTCTAGTTGGACAGGCCTGGAACGAGCAGTACTTC.

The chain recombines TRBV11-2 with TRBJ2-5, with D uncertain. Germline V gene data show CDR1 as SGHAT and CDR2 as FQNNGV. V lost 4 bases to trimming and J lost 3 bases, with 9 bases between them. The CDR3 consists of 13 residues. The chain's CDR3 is CASSWAGKETQYF. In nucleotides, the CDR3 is TGTGCCAGCAGCTGGGCAGGAAAAGAGACCCAGTACTTC.

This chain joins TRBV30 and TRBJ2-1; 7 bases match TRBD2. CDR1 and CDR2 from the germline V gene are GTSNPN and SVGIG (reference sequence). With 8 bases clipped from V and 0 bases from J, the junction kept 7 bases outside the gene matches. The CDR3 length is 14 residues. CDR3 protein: CAGEGTGSYNEQFF. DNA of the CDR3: TGTGCCGGGGAGGGGACTGGCTCCTACAATGAGCAGTTCTTC.

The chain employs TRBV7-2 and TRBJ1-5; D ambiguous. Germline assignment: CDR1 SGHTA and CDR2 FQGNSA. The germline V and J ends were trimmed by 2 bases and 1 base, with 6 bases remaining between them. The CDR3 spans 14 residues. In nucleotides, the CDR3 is TGTGCCAGCAGCTTAACAGTGAGCAATCAGCCCCAGCATTTT. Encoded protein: CASSLTVSNQPQHF.